Sequencing of this T cell receptor (beta chain) was carried out in a study of neoadjuvant anti-PD-1 for oral cavity cancer. Looking at the study overall: Patients without progression received a fourth nivolumab dose around day 43, then surgical resection on days 50-56. General study results and limits: After neoadjuvant nivolumab, PBMC T cell clonality was significantly higher in non-responders than responders. Higher pretreatment blood Treg/Th17 ratios correlated with higher pretreatment blood and lower post-treatment tumor TCRbeta clonality.

No culture or expansion preceded analysis of these blood cells. A remark on this clone: Its target is unknown.

TCRdb's copy holds only in-frame clones and misses some; the assay was immunoSEQ multiplex PCR. The profile covers over 11,000 clones, with less than 85% appearing a single time and approximately 2% taken by the ten largest. The CDR3 runs to 11 residues. Germline values: CDR1 MNHNY, CDR2 SVGAGI (reference sequence). The ends were cut back, 3 bases at V and 7 bases at J, with 4 bases in the middle. The sequence derives from a person aged 35 to 85 with oral cavity squamous cell carcinoma. The gene calls are TRBV6-6 and TRBJ2-1; D is uncertain. The source was PBMCs, collected before nivolumab (anti-PD-1) treatment. Here the CDR3 reads CASSYKNEQFF. For the CDR3, the DNA is TGTGCCAGCAGTTATAAAAATGAGCAGTTCTTC.